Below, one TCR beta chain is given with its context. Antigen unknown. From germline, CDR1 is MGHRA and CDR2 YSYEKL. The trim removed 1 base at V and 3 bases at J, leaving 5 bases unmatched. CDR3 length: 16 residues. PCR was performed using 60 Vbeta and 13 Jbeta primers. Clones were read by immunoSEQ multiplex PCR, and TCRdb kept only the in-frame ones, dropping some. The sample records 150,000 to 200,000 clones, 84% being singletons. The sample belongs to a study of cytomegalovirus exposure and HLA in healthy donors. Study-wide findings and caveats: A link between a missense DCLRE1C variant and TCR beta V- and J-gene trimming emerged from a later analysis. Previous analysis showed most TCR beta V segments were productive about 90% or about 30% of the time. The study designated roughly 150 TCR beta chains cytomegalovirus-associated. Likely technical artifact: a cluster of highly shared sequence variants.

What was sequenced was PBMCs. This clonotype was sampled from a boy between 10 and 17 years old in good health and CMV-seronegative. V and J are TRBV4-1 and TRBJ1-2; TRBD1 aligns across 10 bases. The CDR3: CASSQGGQGVYYGYTF. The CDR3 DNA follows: TGCGCCAGCAGCCAAGGCGGACAGGGGGTTTACTATGGCTACACCTTC.